This T cell receptor (beta chain) was found in a study of blood T cells in healthy people across ages. Researchers report isolating at least 6 million PBMCs per sample. Next came a second PCR, run for roughly 6 to 11 cycles, which used a sample-barcoded 5' primer along with a J-beta primer mix. One entry per CDR3 protein, called by TCRdb with MiXCR from the 5' RACE reads. The table records over a million distinct CDR3 sequences, 35% to 45% of them present only once. Germline V gene data show CDR1 as DFQATT and CDR2 as SNEGSKA (reference sequence). V lost 6 bases and J 0 bases, leaving 18 bases between the germline ends. The CDR3 is 16 amino acids.

This chain joins TRBV20-1 and TRBJ2-1; D perhaps matches TRBD2 (6 bases). The source of this sequence is a woman aged 18-29 years in good health. Sample: blood. The CDR3 region is CSAHKRAGISYNEQFF. The CDR3 region has the DNA TGCAGTGCCCATAAGCGGGCGGGGATCTCCTACAATGAGCAGTTCTTC.